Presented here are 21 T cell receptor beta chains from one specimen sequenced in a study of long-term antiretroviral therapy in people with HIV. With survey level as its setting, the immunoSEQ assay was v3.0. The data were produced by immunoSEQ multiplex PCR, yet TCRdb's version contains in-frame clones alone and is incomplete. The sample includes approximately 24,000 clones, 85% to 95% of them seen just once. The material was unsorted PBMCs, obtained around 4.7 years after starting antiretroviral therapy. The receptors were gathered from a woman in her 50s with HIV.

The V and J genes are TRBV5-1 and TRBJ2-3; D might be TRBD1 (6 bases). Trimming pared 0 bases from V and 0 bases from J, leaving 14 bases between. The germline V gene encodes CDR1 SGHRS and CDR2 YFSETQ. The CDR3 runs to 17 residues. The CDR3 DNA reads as TGCGCCAGCAGCTTGGCCTCCGGGACACTCAGCACAGATACGCAGTATTTT. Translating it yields CASSLASGTLSTDTQYF.

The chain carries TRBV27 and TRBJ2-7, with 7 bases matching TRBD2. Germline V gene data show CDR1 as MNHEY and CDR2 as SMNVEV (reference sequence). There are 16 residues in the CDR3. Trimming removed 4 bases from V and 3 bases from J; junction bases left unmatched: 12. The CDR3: CASSSARGRENYEQYF. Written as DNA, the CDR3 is TGTGCCAGCAGTTCCGCTCGAGGGCGGGAGAACTACGAGCAGTACTTC.

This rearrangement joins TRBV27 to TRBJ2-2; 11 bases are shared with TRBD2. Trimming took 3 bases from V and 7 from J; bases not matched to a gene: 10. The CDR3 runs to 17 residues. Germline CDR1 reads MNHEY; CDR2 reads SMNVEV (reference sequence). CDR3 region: CASSFRLAGRDHGELFF. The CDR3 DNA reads TGTGCCAGCAGTTTTCGACTAGCGGGACGAGATCACGGGGAGCTGTTTTTT.

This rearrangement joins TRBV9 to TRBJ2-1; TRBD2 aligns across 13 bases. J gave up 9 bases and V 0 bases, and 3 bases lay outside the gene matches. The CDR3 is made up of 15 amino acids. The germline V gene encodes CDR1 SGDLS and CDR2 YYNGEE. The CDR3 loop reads CASSVGGLAGIEQFF. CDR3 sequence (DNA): TGTGCCAGCAGCGTAGGGGGACTAGCGGGAATTGAGCAGTTCTTC.

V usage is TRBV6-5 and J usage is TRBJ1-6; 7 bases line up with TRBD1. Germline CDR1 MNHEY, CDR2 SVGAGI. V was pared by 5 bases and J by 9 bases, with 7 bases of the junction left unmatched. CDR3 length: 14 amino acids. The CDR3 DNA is TGTGCCAGCAGTCTGGACAGGACACCTTCACCCCTCCACTTT. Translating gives CASSLDRTPSPLHF.

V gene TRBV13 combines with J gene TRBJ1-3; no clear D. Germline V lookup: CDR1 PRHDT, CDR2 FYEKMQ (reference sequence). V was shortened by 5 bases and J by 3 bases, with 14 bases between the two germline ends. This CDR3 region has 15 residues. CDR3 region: CASSLGPSGGNTIYF. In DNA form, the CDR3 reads TGTGCCAGCAGCCTTGGGCCCTCGGGTGGAAACACCATATATTTT.

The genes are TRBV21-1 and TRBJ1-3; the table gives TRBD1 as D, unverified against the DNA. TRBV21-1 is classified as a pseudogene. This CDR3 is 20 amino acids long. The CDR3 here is CASSEDRFVRFDVSGNTIYF. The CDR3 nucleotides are TGTGCCAGCAGCGAGGACAGGTTCGTTCGCTTCGACGTCTCTGGAAACACCATATATTTT.

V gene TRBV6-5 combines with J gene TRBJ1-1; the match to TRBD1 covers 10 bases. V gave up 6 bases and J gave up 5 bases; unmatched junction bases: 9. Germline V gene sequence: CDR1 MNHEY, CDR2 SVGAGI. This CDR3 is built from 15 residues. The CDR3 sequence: CASRGGGTGATEAFF. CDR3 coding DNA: TGTGCCAGCAGGGGGGGTGGGACAGGGGCGACTGAAGCTTTCTTT.

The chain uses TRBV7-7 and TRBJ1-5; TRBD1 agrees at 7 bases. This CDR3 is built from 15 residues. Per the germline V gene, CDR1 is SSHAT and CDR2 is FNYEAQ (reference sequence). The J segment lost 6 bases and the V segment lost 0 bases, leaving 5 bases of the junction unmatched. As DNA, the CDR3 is TGTGCCAGCAGCTTAGCCAGGGGGACGGTTCAGCCCCAGCATTTT. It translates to CASSLARGTVQPQHF. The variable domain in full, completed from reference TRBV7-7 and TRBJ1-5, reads GAGVSQSPRYKVTKRGQDVTLRCDPISSHATLYWYQQALGQGPEFLTYFNYEAQPDKSGLPSDRFSAERPEGSISTLTIQRTEQRDSAMYRCASSLARGTVQPQHFGDGTRLSIL.

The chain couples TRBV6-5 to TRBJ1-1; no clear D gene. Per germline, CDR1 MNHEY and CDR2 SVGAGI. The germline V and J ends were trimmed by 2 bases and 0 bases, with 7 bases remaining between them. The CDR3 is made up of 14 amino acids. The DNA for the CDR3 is TGTGCCAGCAGTTACCAGCGATTGAACACTGAAGCTTTCTTT. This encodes CASSYQRLNTEAFF.

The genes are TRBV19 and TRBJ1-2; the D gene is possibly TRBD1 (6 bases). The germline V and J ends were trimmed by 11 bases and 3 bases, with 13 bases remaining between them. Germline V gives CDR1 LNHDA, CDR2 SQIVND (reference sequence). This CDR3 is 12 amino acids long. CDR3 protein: CAAKDRDYGYTF. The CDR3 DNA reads TGTGCCGCCAAGGACAGAGACTATGGCTACACCTTC.

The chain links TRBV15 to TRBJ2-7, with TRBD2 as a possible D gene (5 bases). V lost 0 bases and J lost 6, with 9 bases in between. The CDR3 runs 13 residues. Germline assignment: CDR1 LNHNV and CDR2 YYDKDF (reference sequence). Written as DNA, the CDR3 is TGTGCCACCAGCAGAGATAGAAGCGGCGAGCAGTACTTC. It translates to CATSRDRSGEQYF.

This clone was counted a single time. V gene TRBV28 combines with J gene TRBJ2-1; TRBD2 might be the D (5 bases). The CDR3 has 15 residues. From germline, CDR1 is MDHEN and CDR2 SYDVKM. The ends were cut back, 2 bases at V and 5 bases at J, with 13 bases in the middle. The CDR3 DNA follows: TGTGCCAGCAGTTTAGCGGGCGGAAGCAACAATGAGCAGTTCTTC. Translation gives CASSLAGGSNNEQFF.

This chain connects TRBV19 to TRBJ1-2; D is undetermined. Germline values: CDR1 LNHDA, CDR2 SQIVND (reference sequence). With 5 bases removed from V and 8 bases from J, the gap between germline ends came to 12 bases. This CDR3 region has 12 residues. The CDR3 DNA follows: TGTGCCAGTAGTTTTCATTCGTCCGGCTACACCTTC. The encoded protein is CASSFHSSGYTF. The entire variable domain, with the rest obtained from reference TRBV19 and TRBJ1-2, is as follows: DGGITQSPKYLFRKEGQNVTLSCEQNLNHDAMYWYRQDPGQGLRLIYYSQIVNDFQKGDIAEGYSVSREKKESFPLTVTSAQKNPTAFYLCASSFHSSGYTFGSGTRLTVV.

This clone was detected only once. The CDR3 nucleotides read TGTGCCAGCAGACTCGACTCACGGGGGTCCTACGAGCAGTACTTC. This gives the protein CASRLDSRGSYEQYF. This sequence joins TRBV6-5 and TRBJ2-7; D possibly corresponds to TRBD2 (6 bases). This CDR3 region has 15 residues. Trimming took 6 bases from V and 1 from J, leaving 16 bases between them. Germline CDR1 MNHEY, CDR2 SVGAGI.

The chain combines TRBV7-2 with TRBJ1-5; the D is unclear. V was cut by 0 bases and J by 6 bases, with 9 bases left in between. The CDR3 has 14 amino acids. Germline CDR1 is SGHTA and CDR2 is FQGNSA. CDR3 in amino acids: CASSLAQDRQPQHF. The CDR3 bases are TGTGCCAGCAGCTTAGCCCAGGACCGTCAGCCCCAGCATTTT.

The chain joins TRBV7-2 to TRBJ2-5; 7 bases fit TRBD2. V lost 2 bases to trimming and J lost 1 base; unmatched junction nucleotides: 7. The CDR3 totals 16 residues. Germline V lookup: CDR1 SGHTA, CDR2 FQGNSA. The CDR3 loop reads CASSLWGSGFQETQYF. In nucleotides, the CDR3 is TGTGCCAGCAGCTTATGGGGTAGCGGGTTCCAAGAGACCCAGTACTTC.

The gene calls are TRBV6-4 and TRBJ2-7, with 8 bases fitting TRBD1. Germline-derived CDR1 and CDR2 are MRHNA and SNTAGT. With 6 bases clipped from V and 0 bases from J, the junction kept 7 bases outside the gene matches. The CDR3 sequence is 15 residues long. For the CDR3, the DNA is TGTGCCAGCAGCCTCGGGACAGGTAGCTCCTACGAGCAGTACTTC. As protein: CASSLGTGSSYEQYF.

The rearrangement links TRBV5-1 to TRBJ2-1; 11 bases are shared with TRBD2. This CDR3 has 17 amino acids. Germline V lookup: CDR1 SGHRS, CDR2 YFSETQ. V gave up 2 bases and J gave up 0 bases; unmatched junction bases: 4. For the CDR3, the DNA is TGCGCCAGCAGCTTACTAGCGGGGGCCAGCTCCTACAATGAGCAGTTCTTC. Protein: CASSLLAGASSYNEQFF.

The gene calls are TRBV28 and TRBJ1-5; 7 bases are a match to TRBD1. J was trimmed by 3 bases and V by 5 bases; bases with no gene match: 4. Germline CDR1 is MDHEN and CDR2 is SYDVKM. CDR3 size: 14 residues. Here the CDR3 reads CASSTGTDNQPQHF. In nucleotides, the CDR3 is TGTGCCAGCAGTACCGGGACAGACAATCAGCCCCAGCATTTT.

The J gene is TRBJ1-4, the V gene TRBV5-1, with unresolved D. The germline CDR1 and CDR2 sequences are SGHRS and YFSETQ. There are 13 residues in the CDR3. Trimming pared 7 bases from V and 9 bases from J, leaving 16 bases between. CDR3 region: CASSPGLLQKLFF. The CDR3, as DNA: TGCGCCAGCTCCCCCGGACTGCTGCAAAAACTGTTTTTT.